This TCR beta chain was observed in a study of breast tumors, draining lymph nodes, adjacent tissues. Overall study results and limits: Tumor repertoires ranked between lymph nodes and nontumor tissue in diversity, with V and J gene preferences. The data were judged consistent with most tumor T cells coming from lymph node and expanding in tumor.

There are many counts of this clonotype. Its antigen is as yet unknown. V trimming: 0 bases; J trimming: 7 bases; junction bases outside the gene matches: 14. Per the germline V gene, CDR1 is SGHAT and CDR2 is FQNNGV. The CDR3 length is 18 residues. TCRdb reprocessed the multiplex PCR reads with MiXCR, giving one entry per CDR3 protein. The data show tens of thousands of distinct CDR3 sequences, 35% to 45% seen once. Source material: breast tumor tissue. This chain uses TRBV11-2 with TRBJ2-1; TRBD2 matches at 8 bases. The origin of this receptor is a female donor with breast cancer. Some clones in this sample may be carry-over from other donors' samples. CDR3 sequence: CASSLEAMGLAGRNEQFF. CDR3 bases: TGTGCCAGCAGCTTAGAAGCGATGGGCCTAGCGGGTCGGAATGAGCAGTTCTTC.